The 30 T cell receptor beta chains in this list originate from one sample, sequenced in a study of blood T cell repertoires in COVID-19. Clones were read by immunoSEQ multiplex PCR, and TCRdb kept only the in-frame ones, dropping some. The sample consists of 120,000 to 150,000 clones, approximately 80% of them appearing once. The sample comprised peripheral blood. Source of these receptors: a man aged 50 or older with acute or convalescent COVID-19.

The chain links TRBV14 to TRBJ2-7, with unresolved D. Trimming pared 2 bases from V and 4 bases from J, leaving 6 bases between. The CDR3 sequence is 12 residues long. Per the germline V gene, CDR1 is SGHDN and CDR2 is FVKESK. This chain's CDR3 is CASSQHTYEQYF. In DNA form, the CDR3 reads TGTGCCAGCAGCCAACACACATACGAGCAGTACTTC.

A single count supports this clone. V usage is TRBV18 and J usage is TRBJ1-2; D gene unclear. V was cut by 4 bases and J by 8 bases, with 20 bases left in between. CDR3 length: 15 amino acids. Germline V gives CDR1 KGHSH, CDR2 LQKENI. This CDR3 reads CASSHELATTKGYTF. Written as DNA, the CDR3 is TGTGCCAGCTCACATGAGCTGGCGACAACGAAGGGCTACACCTTC.

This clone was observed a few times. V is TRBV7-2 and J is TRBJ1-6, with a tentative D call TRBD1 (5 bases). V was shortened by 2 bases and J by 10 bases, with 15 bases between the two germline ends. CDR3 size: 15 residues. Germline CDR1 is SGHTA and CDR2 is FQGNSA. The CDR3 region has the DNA TGTGCCAGCAGCTTATTAGGTACAGGCAAATCACCCCTCCACTTT. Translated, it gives CASSLLGTGKSPLHF.

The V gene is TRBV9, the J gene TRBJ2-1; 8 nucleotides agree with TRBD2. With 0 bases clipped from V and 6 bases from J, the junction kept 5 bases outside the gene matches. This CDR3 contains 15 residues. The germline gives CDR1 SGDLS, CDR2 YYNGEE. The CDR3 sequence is CASSVGAGGTNEQFF. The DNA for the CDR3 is TGTGCCAGCAGCGTAGGGGCGGGGGGAACCAATGAGCAGTTCTTC.

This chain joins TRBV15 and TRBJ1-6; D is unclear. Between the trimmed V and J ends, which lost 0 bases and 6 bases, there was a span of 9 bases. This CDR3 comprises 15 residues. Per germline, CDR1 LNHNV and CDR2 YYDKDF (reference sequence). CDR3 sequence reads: CATSRDRSLNSPLHF. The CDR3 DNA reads TGTGCCACCAGCAGAGATAGGAGCCTTAATTCACCCCTCCACTTT.

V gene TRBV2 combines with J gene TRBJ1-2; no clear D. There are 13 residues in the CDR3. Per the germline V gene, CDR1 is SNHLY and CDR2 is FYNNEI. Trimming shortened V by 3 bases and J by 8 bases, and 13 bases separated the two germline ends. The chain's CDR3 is CASSDVGIVGYTF. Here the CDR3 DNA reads TGTGCCAGCAGTGATGTCGGGATCGTGGGCTACACCTTC.

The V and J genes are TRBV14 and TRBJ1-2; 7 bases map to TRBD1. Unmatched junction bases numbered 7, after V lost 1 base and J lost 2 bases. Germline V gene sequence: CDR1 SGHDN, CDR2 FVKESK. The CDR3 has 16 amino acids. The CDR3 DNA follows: TGTGCCAGCAGCCAAGTCAGAGGGGGCGTGAACTATGGCTACACCTTC. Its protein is CASSQVRGGVNYGYTF. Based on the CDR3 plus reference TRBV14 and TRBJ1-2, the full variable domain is EAGVTQFPSHSVIEKGQTVTLRCDPISGHDNLYWYRRVMGKEIKFLLHFVKESKQDESGMPNNRFLAERTGGTYSTLKVQPAELEDSGVYFCASSQVRGGVNYGYTFGSGTRLTVV.

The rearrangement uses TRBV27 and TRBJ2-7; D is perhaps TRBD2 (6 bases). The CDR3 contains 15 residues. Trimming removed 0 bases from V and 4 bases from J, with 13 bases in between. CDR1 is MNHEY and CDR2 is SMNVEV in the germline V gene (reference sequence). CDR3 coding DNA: TGTGCCAGCAGTTTATCTGTGGAGGGGAGATACGAGCAGTACTTC. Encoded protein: CASSLSVEGRYEQYF.

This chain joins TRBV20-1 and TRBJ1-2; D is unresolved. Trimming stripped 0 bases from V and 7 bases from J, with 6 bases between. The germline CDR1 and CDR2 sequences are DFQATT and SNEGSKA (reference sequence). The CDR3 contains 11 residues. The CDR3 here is CSARDAGGYTF. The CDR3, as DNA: TGCAGTGCTAGAGATGCGGGTGGCTACACCTTC.

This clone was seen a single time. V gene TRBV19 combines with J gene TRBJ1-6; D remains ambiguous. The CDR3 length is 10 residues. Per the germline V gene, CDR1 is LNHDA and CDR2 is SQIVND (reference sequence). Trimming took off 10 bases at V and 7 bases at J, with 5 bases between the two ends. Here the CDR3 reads CATGNSPLHF. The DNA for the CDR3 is TGTGCCACCGGGAATTCACCCCTCCACTTT. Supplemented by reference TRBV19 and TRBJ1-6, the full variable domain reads DGGITQSPKYLFRKEGQNVTLSCEQNLNHDAMYWYRQDPGQGLRLIYYSQIVNDFQKGDIAEGYSVSREKKESFPLTVTSAQKNPTAFYLCATGNSPLHFGNGTRLTVT.

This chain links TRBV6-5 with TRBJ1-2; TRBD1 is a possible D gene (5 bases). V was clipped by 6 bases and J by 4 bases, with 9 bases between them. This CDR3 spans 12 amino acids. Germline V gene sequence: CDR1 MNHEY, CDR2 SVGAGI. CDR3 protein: CASSPGVYGYTF. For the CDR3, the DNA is TGTGCCAGCAGCCCGGGGGTCTATGGCTACACCTTC.

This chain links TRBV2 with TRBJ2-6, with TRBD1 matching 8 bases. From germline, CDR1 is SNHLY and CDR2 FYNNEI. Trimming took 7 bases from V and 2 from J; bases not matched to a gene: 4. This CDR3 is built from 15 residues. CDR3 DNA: TGTGCCAGCAACCAGGGGGCAACTGGGGCCAACGTCCTGACTTTC. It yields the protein CASNQGATGANVLTF.

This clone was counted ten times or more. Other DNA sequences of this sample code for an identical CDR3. CDR3 sequence reads: CASSVTVDSNQPQHF. Here the CDR3 DNA reads TGTGCCAGCAGTGTTACAGTAGATAGCAATCAGCCCCAGCATTTT. The chain carries TRBV2 and TRBJ1-5; D gene unclear. Germline V gives CDR1 SNHLY, CDR2 FYNNEI. This CDR3 spans 15 amino acids. Trimming cost V 4 bases and J 0 bases, with 10 bases left between them.

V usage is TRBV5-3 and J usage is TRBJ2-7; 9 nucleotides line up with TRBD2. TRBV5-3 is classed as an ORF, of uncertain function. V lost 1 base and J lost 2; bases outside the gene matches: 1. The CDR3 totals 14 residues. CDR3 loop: CARSLSSGAYEQYV. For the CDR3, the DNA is TGTGCCAGAAGCTTGTCTAGCGGGGCCTACGAGCAGTACGTC.

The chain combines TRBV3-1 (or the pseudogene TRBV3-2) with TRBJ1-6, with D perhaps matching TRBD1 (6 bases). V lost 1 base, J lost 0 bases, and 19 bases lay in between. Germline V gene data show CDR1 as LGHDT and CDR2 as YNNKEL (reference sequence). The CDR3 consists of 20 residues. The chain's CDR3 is CASSQGALGQQSSYNSPLHF. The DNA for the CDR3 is TGTGCCAGCAGCCAAGGGGCTCTAGGACAGCAAAGCTCCTATAATTCACCCCTCCACTTT.

The CDR3 DNA follows: TGTGCCTGGAGTGTAGCCGGGATGAACACTGAAGCTTTCTTT. This gives the protein CAWSVAGMNTEAFF. V and J are TRBV30 and TRBJ1-1, with D hard to call. CDR3 size: 14 residues. The germline V and J ends were trimmed by 0 bases and 0 bases, with 8 bases remaining between them. Per the germline V gene, CDR1 is GTSNPN and CDR2 is SVGIG (reference sequence).

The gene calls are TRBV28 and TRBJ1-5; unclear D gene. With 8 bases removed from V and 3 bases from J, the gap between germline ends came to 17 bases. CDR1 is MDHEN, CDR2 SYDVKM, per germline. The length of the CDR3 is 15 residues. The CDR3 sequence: CASLREGIVNQPQHF. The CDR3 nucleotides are TGTGCCAGCTTGAGGGAGGGAATAGTCAATCAGCCCCAGCATTTT.

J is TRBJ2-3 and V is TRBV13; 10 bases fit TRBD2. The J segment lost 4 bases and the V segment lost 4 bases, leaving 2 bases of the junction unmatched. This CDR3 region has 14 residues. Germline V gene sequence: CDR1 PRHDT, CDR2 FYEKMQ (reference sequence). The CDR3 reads CASSSSGGSDTQYF. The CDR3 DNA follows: TGTGCCAGCAGCTCTAGCGGGGGCTCAGATACGCAGTATTTT.

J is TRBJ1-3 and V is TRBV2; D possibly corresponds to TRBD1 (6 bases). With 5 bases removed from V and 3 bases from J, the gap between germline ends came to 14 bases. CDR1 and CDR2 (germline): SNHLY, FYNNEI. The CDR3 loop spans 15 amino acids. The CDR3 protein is CASSPAGAVGNTIYF. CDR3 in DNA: TGTGCCAGCAGTCCGGCAGGGGCAGTTGGAAACACCATATATTTT.

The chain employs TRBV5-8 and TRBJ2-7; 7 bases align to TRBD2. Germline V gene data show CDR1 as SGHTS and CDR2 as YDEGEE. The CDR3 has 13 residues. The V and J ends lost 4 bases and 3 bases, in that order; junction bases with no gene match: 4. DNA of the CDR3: TGTGCCAGCAGCGGGCCGGGGGGCTACGAGCAGTACTTC. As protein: CASSGPGGYEQYF.

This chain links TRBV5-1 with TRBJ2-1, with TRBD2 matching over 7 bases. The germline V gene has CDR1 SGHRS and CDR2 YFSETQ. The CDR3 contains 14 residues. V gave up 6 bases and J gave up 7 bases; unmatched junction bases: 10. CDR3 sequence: CASNPSGGGNEQFF. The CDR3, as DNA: TGCGCCAGCAACCCTAGCGGCGGCGGGAATGAGCAGTTCTTC.

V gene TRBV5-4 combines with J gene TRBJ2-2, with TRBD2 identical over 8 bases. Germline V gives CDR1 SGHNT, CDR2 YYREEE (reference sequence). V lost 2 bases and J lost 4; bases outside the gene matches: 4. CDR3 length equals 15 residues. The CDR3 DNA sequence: TGTGCCAGCAGCTTTCCGGGGGGGACCACCGGGGAGCTGTTTTTT. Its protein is CASSFPGGTTGELFF.

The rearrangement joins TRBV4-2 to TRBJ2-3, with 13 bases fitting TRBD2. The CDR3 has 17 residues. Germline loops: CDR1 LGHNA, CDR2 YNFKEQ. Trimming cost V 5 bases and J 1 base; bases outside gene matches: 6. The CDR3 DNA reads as TGTGCCAGCAGCGCGACTAGCGGGGGGCTAGGCACAGATACGCAGTATTTT. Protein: CASSATSGGLGTDTQYF.

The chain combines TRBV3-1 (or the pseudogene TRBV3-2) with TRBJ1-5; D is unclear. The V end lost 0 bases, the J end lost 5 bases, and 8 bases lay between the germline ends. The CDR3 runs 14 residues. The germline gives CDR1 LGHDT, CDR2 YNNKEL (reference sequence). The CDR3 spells CASSQDGSDQPQHF. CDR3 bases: TGTGCCAGCAGCCAAGATGGGAGCGATCAGCCCCAGCATTTT.

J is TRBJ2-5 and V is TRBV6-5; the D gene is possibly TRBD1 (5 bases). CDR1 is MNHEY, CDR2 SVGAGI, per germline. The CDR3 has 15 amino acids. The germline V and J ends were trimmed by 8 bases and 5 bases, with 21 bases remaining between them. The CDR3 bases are TGTGCCAGCCGGTCCGGACGACAGATACGGGAGACCCAGTACTTC. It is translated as CASRSGRQIRETQYF.

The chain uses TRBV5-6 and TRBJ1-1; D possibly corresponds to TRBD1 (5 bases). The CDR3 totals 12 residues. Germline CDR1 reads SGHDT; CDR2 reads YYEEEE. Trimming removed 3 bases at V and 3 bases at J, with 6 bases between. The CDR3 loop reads CASSSGDTEAFF. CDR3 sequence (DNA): TGTGCCAGCAGCTCGGGGGACACTGAAGCTTTCTTT.

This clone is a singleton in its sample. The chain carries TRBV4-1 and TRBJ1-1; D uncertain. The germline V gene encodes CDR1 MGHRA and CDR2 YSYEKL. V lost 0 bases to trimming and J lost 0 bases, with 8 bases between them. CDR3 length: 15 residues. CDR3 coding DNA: TGCGCCAGCAGCCAAGATCCGGGGATGAACACTGAAGCTTTCTTT. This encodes CASSQDPGMNTEAFF.

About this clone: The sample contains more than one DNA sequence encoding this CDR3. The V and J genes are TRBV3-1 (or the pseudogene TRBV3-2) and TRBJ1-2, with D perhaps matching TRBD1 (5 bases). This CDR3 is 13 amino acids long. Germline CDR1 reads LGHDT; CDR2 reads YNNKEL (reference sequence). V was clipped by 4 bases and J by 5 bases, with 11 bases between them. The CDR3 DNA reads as TGTGCCAGCAGCCCACTCGACAGTTATGGCTACACCTTC. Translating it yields CASSPLDSYGYTF.

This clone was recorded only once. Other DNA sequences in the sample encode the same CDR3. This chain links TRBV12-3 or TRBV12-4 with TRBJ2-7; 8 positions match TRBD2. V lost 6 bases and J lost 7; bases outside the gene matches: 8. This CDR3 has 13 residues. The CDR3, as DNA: TGTGCCAGCAGCGTAAACCGGGGGGGGGAGCAGTACGTC. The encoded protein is CASSVNRGGEQYV.

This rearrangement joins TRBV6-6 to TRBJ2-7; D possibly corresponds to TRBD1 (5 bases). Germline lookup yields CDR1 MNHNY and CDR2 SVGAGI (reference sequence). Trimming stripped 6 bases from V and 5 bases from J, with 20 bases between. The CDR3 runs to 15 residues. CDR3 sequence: CASSSPQGRANEQYV. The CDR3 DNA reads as TGTGCCAGCAGCAGTCCCCAGGGCAGGGCCAACGAGCAGTACGTC.